Listed here are 12 T cell receptor beta chains from one sample, sequenced in a study of regulatory T cells in long-lasting Graves disease. Regarding time point: newly diagnosed GD, antithyroid drugs for less than 3 months. RNA from PBMCs was the source of the TCR library. Sequencing libraries for TCR beta were prepared with iRepertoire HTBI primers and Arm-PCR of CDR3 regions. From the multiplex PCR reads, TCRdb called clonotypes with MiXCR, one entry per CDR3 protein. The sample has about 540,000 distinct CDR3 sequences, less than 15% seen once. Another study also made use of these data, one on T cells in Graves' hyperthyroidism and ophthalmopathy.

The source material was peripheral blood mononuclear cells (PBMCs), sampled at new diagnosis, from a patient treated with antithyroid drugs. The receptors shown here come from a man aged 25-40 years with Graves disease.

This clonotype was seen ten or more times. The chain combines TRBV30 with TRBJ1-5, with 7 bases that match TRBD1. The CDR3 runs 14 residues. The V gene end was trimmed by 0 bases and the J gene end by 4 bases; junction bases not matched to a gene: 3. In germline, CDR1 is GTSNPN, CDR2 SVGIG (reference sequence). The CDR3 DNA is TGTGCCTGGAGTGTGAACAGGGGAAATCAGCCCCAGCATTTT. It codes for CAWSVNRGNQPQHF. The whole variable domain, remainder taken from reference TRBV30 and TRBJ1-5, is SQTIHQWPATLVQPVGSPLSLECTVEGTSNPNLYWYRQAAGRGLQLLFYSVGIGQISSEVPQNLSASRPQDRQFILSSKKLLLSDSGFYLCAWSVNRGNQPQHFGDGTRLSIL.

The genes are TRBV9 and TRBJ2-5; a possible D gene is TRBD2 (5 bases). With 4 bases removed from V and 1 base from J, the gap between germline ends came to 11 bases. Per germline, CDR1 SGDLS and CDR2 YYNGEE. The CDR3 contains 14 residues. The CDR3 DNA follows: TGTGCCAGCAGCCGCGCGGGCCGCCAAGAGACCCAGTACTTC. Amino acids: CASSRAGRQETQYF.

This clonotype was picked up many times. J is TRBJ2-3 and V is TRBV13; TRBD2 matches at 14 bases. The CDR3 sequence is 17 residues long. V was clipped by 5 bases and J by 4 bases; unmatched bases: 8. Germline CDR1 PRHDT, CDR2 FYEKMQ (reference sequence). CDR3 sequence: CASSPSGTSGRADTQYF. CDR3 DNA: TGTGCCAGCAGCCCCTCCGGGACTAGCGGGAGAGCAGATACGCAGTATTTT.

In its sample, this clonotype was seen a few times. This chain uses TRBV5-5 with TRBJ1-1; no reliable D call. Germline V gives CDR1 SGHKS, CDR2 YYEKEE (reference sequence). V was trimmed by 1 base and J by 5 bases, leaving 6 bases between them. The CDR3 consists of 12 residues. The CDR3 DNA reads TGTGCCAGCAGCTTGTCTTCGACTGAAGCTTTCTTT. Translation: CASSLSSTEAFF. The whole variable domain, remainder taken from reference TRBV5-5 and TRBJ1-1, is DAGVTQSPTHLIKTRGQQVTLRCSPISGHKSVSWYQQVLGQGPQFIFQYYEKEERGRGNFPDRFSARQFPNYSSELNVNALLLGDSALYLCASSLSSTEAFFGQGTRLTVV.

This clonotype was seen more than once but under ten times. The CDR3 DNA reads as TGCAGTGCTCCCCGGACTGGCGGGCGGAACACTGAAGCTTTCTTT. It codes for CSAPRTGGRNTEAFF. This chain uses TRBV20-1 with TRBJ1-1; D call uncertain. V gave up 5 bases and J gave up 1 base, with 17 bases separating them. From germline, CDR1 is DFQATT and CDR2 SNEGSKA (reference sequence). The CDR3 runs to 15 residues.

This clonotype was recorded many times. This chain uses TRBV20-1 with TRBJ1-1; D might be TRBD1 (6 bases). The CDR3 spans 21 residues. V lost 4 bases to trimming and J lost 1 base, with 34 bases between them. Germline-derived CDR1 and CDR2 are DFQATT and SNEGSKA (reference sequence). The CDR3 sequence: CSATRRGTRTRINPSNTEAFF. The DNA for the CDR3 is TGCAGTGCTACCCGTCGCGGGACACGTACTCGGATTAACCCATCGAACACTGAAGCTTTCTTT.

This clonotype occurred many times. The rearrangement joins TRBV11-2 to TRBJ2-7; 12 bases match TRBD2. Germline-derived CDR1 and CDR2 are SGHAT and FQNNGV. Trimming took 5 bases from V and 3 from J; bases not matched to a gene: 8. This CDR3 has 16 residues. CDR3 sequence (DNA): TGTGCCAGCAGCCCTAATACTAGCGGGAGGTACTACGAGCAGTACTTC. Translated: CASSPNTSGRYYEQYF.

This rearrangement joins TRBV7-2 to TRBJ2-5; D may be TRBD1 or TRBD2 (5 bases each). The CDR3 contains 14 residues. Trimming took 5 bases from V and 7 from J, leaving 17 bases between them. CDR1 and CDR2 from the germline V gene are SGHTA and FQGNSA. CDR3 bases: TGTGCCAGCAGCCCCTCGGGCGCGAGGGGGACCCAGTACTTC. Translating gives CASSPSGARGTQYF.

This clonotype was detected many times. The CDR3 protein is CASSLGTGRTEAFF. CDR3 nucleotide sequence: TGTGCCAGCAGCCTCGGGACAGGGCGCACTGAAGCTTTCTTT. This chain uses TRBV7-2 with TRBJ1-1; 9 bases are shared with TRBD1. J gave up 4 bases and V 5 bases, and 5 bases lay outside the gene matches. This CDR3 is 14 amino acids long. In germline, CDR1 is SGHTA, CDR2 FQGNSA.

This clonotype has at least ten counts. The chain links TRBV12-3 or TRBV12-4 to TRBJ2-1; 8 nucleotides agree with TRBD2. V shed 8 bases, J shed 5 bases, and the junction held 11 bases outside the gene matches. The CDR3 sequence is 15 residues long. The CDR3 region has the DNA TGTGCCAGCCTATTTCGAGCGGGAGTGAACAATGAGCAGTTCTTC. It encodes CASLFRAGVNNEQFF.

This clonotype was seen many times. The chain carries TRBV12-3 or TRBV12-4 and TRBJ2-1; 7 nucleotides match TRBD2. V lost 6 bases to trimming and J lost 5 bases; unmatched junction nucleotides: 7. There are 14 residues in the CDR3. The CDR3 sequence: CASSLGLLNNEQFF. Here the CDR3 DNA reads TGTGCCAGCAGCCTGGGACTACTGAACAATGAGCAGTTCTTC.

V usage is TRBV2 and J usage is TRBJ1-2; tentative D call: TRBD1 (5 bases). The CDR3 is made up of 14 amino acids. V was trimmed by 8 bases and J by 0 bases, leaving 13 bases between them. Per the germline V gene, CDR1 is SNHLY and CDR2 is FYNNEI. CDR3 nucleotide sequence: TGTGCCAGCGGGGAGAGACAGTCTAACTATGGCTACACCTTC. Amino acid sequence: CASGERQSNYGYTF.